This T cell receptor (beta chain) was documented in a study of cytomegalovirus exposure and HLA in healthy donors. Turning to the study itself: Early release data held around 80 million unique TCRs from HLA-typed donors. Ancestry clustering placed 70% to 90% of 350 to 500 genotyped donors in the Caucasian-associated cluster.

The CDR3 totals 14 residues. Trimming removed 2 bases from V and 7 bases from J, with 12 bases in between. Per germline, CDR1 MDHEN and CDR2 SYDVKM. 13 Jbeta primers and 60 Vbeta primers were used for the PCR. Clones were sequenced by immunoSEQ multiplex PCR, and TCRdb holds only the in-frame ones, with some missing. The sample includes roughly 58,000 clones. The clonotype comes from a woman aged 50 to 60 in good health and CMV-seropositive. The rearrangement joins TRBV28 to TRBJ1-5; possibly TRBD1 for D (6 bases). The material sequenced was PBMCs. The CDR3 loop reads CASSLRTGYQPQHF. CDR3 sequence (DNA): TGTGCCAGCAGTTTACGTACAGGGTACCAGCCCCAGCATTTT.